This record looks at one T cell receptor (beta chain) sequence and its context. Its target is not known. This sample was taken from a study of Ad26.COV2.S vaccination and SARS-CoV-2 variants. Clones were read by immunoSEQ multiplex PCR, and TCRdb kept only the in-frame ones, dropping some. Found here are about 320,000 clones, around 85% of them singletons; the top ten hold approximately 2.2%. The ends lost 0 bases at V and 8 bases at J; junction bases unmatched: 6. The CDR3 length is 15 residues. Germline V gene data show CDR1 as SGDLS and CDR2 as YYNGEE. The sample's treatment: some 20 received Ad26.COV2.S at low or high dose, single or two shots; about 5 received placebo; per-sample allocation not given. Vaccine and placebo recipients were sampled on day 63 after the first injection. Study outcomes and limitations: Non-spike TCR breadth was similar in vaccine and placebo recipients.

Sample: peripheral blood, taken in a trial of Ad26.COV2.S vaccine versus placebo. This TCR came from a person aged 18-60 years who received the Ad26.COV2.S COVID-19 vaccine or a placebo. This rearrangement joins TRBV9 to TRBJ1-2; 11 bases line up with TRBD1. The CDR3 spells CASSVDPGQGEGYTF. CDR3 nucleotide sequence: TGTGCCAGCAGCGTAGATCCGGGACAGGGGGAAGGCTACACCTTC.